Sequencing of this T cell receptor (beta chain) was carried out in a study of CD8 T cells in Susac syndrome. Unmatched junction bases numbered 2, after V lost 3 bases and J lost 4 bases. This CDR3 has 14 amino acids. CDR1 MNHEY and CDR2 SMNVEV come from the germline V gene (reference sequence). In blood CD8+ and CD4+ T cells, TCR beta underwent sequencing. The CD8+ and CD4+ T cells were isolated magnetically using a negative isolation approach, whereas the TEMRA cells were enriched by FACS. After extraction with the RNeasy kit, roughly 0.5 to 1 ug of the RNA was reverse transcribed using random hexamers. The authors amplified TCR beta CDR3 across 54 Vbeta and 13 Jbeta using immunoSEQ multiplex PCR. TCRdb reanalysed the immunoSEQ multiplex PCR reads using MiXCR and keeps one entry per CDR3 protein. The sample gives under 80,000 distinct CDR3 sequences, about 92% of which show up once; 0.5% to 0.65% is in the top ten.

The chain carries TRBV27 and TRBJ2-2, with 7 bases lining up with TRBD2. Sequencing used CD4+ T cells from PBMCs. The clonotype originates from a human donor with Susac syndrome. The CDR3 sequence is CASSFLAVTGELFF. DNA for the CDR3: TGTGCCAGCAGTTTTCTAGCGGTCACCGGGGAGCTGTTTTTT.